A selection of T cell receptor beta chains follows, all from one sample in a study of blood T cell repertoires in COVID-19. The table came from immunoSEQ multiplex PCR; TCRdb's copy has only in-frame clones and leaves some out. The sample has some 48,000 clones, 75% to 85% seen once. The sample taken for sequencing was peripheral blood. These receptors were taken from a human donor with acute or convalescent COVID-19. The donor label of this sample is uncertain. Both conserved end residues are part of each CDR3. D genes are given only for firm matches. Clone size appears in some rows only: once, few, many, or a class for an expanded clone.

j_gene,d_gene,abundance,v_gene,len,CDR3aa,CDR3nt
TRBJ2-7,.,.,TRBV27,15,CASSWGGQEPYEQYF,TGTGCCAGCAGCTGGGGGGGGCAGGAACCCTACGAGCAGTACTTC
TRBJ1-2,.,.,TRBV6-5,15,CASSYSGREGYGYTF,TGTGCCAGCAGTTACTCGGGCAGGGAGGGCTATGGCTACACCTTC
TRBJ2-1,TRBD2,once,TRBV30,13,CAFLAGGWNEQFF,TGTGCCTTCTTAGCGGGGGGCTGGAATGAGCAGTTCTTC
TRBJ1-6,.,.,TRBV30,15,CAWSRTTDYNSPLHF,TGTGCCTGGAGCCGGACGACAGACTATAATTCACCCCTCCACTTT
TRBJ1-1,.,.,TRBV12-3/TRBV12-4,13,CASKGDVTTEAFF,TGTGCCAGCAAGGGAGACGTTACCACTGAAGCTTTCTTT
TRBJ1-2,.,.,TRBV11-3,16,CASSLEGRGGVYGYTF,TGTGCCAGCAGCTTAGAAGGTCGGGGAGGGGTCTATGGCTACACCTTC
TRBJ2-1,TRBD2,.,TRBV3-1/TRBV3-2,16,CASSQDVLAGGNEQFF,TGTGCCAGCAGCCAAGATGTACTAGCGGGGGGAAATGAGCAGTTCTTC
TRBJ2-7,.,.,TRBV6-5,15,CASSYGTGGDYEQYF,TGTGCCAGCAGTTACGGTACAGGGGGGGATTACGAGCAGTACTTC
TRBJ1-1,.,.,TRBV3-1/TRBV3-2,14,CASSHGVMNTEAFF,TGTGCCAGCAGCCACGGGGTTATGAACACTGAAGCTTTCTTT
TRBJ1-3,.,.,TRBV30,13,CAWSVQTGNTIYF,TGTGCCTGGAGTGTACAAACGGGAAACACCATATATTTT
TRBJ2-1,TRBD2,.,TRBV4-2,13,CASSRTSTNEQFF,TGTGCCAGCAGCAGGACTAGCACCAATGAGCAGTTCTTC
TRBJ1-1,.,few,TRBV19,15,CASSIESTGWTEAFF,TGTGCCAGTAGTATAGAGTCTACGGGGTGGACTGAAGCTTTCTTT
TRBJ2-4,.,.,TRBV28,13,CASTVSPKNIQYF,TGTGCCAGCACCGTTAGTCCCAAAAACATTCAGTACTTC
TRBJ1-1,.,.,TRBV6-2/TRBV6-3,16,CASSYSLREMNTEAFF,TGTGCCAGCAGTTACTCTTTGAGGGAGATGAACACTGAAGCTTTCTTT
TRBJ1-1,.,.,TRBV18,16,CASSPPQSGINTEAFF,TGTGCCAGCTCACCCCCCCAGTCGGGGATTAACACTGAAGCTTTCTTT
TRBJ1-1,TRBD1,.,TRBV28,14,CASSSSSGQGEAFF,TGTGCCAGCAGTTCCTCCTCGGGACAGGGTGAAGCTTTCTTT
TRBJ1-6,TRBD1,.,TRBV11-3,17,CASSLETGSSYNSPLHF,TGTGCCAGCAGCTTAGAGACAGGGTCCTCCTATAATTCACCCCTCCACTTT
TRBJ2-1,TRBD2,.,TRBV7-2,16,CASSLSGTSGYNEQFF,TGTGCCAGCAGCTTATCCGGGACTAGCGGATACAATGAGCAGTTCTTC
TRBJ2-2,TRBD1,once,TRBV5-4,16,CASSLGSDRAAGELFF,TGTGCCAGCAGCTTGGGTTCGGACAGGGCCGCCGGGGAGCTGTTTTTT
TRBJ1-2,.,.,TRBV12-2,16,CASRLIHREGFYGYTF,TGTGCAAGTCGCTTAATTCACAGGGAGGGGTTCTATGGCTACACCTTC
TRBJ2-5,.,.,TRBV5-1,14,CASSPSSVRETQYF,TGCGCCAGCAGCCCTTCTTCGGTCCGGGAGACCCAGTACTTC
TRBJ2-2,.,.,TRBV3-1/TRBV3-2,14,CASRLQGMAGELFF,TGTGCCAGCAGGCTACAGGGTATGGCCGGGGAGCTGTTTTTT
TRBJ2-5,.,.,TRBV28,14,CASSSGSHQQTQYF,TGTGCCAGCAGTTCGGGGTCCCACCAACAGACCCAGTACTTC
TRBJ2-2,TRBD1,.,TRBV4-3,17,CASSQDAGTANTGELFF,TGCGCCAGCAGCCAAGATGCCGGGACAGCGAACACCGGGGAGCTGTTTTTT
TRBJ2-7,.,.,TRBV5-4,12,CASSFLSNEQYF,TGTGCCAGCAGCTTTCTATCCAACGAGCAGTACTTC
TRBJ2-1,TRBD2,.,TRBV12-5,18,CASGQSFGTSSVYNEQFF,TGTGCTAGTGGTCAATCGTTCGGGACTAGCTCTGTCTACAATGAGCAGTTCTTC
TRBJ1-6,.,.,TRBV5-1,13,CASSLSGESPLHF,TGCGCCAGCAGCTTGTCAGGGGAGTCACCCCTCCACTTT
TRBJ1-1,.,.,TRBV19,15,CASSIYADRNTEAFF,TGTGCCAGTAGCATCTACGCTGACAGGAACACTGAAGCTTTCTTT
TRBJ1-1,.,.,TRBV7-8,11,CASSPGGGAFF,TGTGCCAGCAGCCCCGGGGGGGGAGCTTTCTTT
TRBJ2-1,TRBD1,.,TRBV28,16,CASSSPVDRGVNEQFF,TGTGCCAGCAGTTCCCCAGTGGACAGGGGGGTAAATGAGCAGTTCTTC
TRBJ1-6,.,.,TRBV2,14,CASSEQGGNSPLHF,TGTGCCAGCAGTGAACAAGGCGGGAATTCACCCCTCCACTTT
TRBJ1-2,TRBD1,once,TRBV15,14,CATSSYRGFGGYTF,TGTGCCACCAGCAGTTACAGGGGTTTTGGGGGCTACACCTTC